The 2 T cell receptor beta chains in this list originate from one sample, sequenced in a study of early T cells in non-severe SARS-CoV-2 infection. MiXCR was run by TCRdb on the 5' RACE reads, yielding one entry per CDR3 protein. The sample includes about 83,000 distinct CDR3 sequences, roughly a tenth seen only once; the top ten take just over 8%. The specimen comprised whole blood, sampled at baseline. These receptors were collected from an adult who was a healthcare worker with PCR-confirmed SARS-CoV-2 infection or an uninfected control (not recorded which).

V is TRBV10-1 and J is TRBJ2-6, with D unresolved. The CDR3 covers 15 residues. The V and J ends lost 3 bases and 4 bases respectively, with 10 bases between them. Germline loops: CDR1 WNHNN, CDR2 SYGVQD (reference sequence). The CDR3: CASSDQPFGANVLTF. In DNA form, the CDR3 reads TGCGCCAGCAGTGATCAGCCCTTCGGGGCCAACGTCCTGACTTTC.

This clonotype came up a few times. The J gene is TRBJ2-2, the V gene TRBV29-1; D gene uncertain. This CDR3 spans 14 amino acids. The V gene's germline CDR1 is SQVTM and CDR2 ANQGSEA. V was shortened by 0 bases and J by 2 bases, with 7 bases between the two germline ends. CDR3 region: CSVEDRTNTGELFF. The CDR3 DNA reads as TGCAGCGTTGAAGATAGGACCAACACCGGGGAGCTGTTTTTT.